This TCR beta chain emerged from a study of blood T cells in healthy people across ages. V was pared by 4 bases and J by 0 bases, with 9 bases of the junction left unmatched. Germline V gene lookup returns CDR1 MNHEY and CDR2 SVGEGT. The CDR3 covers 18 residues. Primers used in a second PCR of about 6 to 11 cycles were a sample-barcoded 5' primer and a J-beta primer mix. One entry per CDR3 protein, called by TCRdb with MiXCR from the 5' RACE reads. Of about 810,000 distinct CDR3 sequences detected, 35% to 40% appear once; the ten largest clones hold approximately 13%. This TCR was sampled from a man aged 18 to 30 in good health. The chain links TRBV6-2 or TRBV6-3 to TRBJ2-2; 9 nucleotides line up with TRBD2. The sample comprised blood. The CDR3 bases are TGTGCCAGCAGTTCCCGACCGGGACTAGCACCGAACACCGGGGAGCTGTTTTTT. Amino acid sequence: CASSSRPGLAPNTGELFF.